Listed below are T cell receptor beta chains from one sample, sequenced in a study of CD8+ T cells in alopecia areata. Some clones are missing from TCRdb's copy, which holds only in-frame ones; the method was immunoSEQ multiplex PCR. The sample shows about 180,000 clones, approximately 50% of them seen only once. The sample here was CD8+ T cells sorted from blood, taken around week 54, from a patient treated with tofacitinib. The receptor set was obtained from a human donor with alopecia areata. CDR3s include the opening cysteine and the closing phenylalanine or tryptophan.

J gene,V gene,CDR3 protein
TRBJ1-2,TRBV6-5,CASSPPGGDYGYTF
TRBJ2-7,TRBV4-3,CASSQTLGQGDEQYF
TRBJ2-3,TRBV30,CAWSDYPGDLDTQYF
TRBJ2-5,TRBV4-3,CASSQETGKETQYF
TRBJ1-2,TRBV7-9,CASSSRDRGYGYTF
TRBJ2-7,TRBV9,CASTRIGLTTDEQYF
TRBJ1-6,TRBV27,CASSFARYNSPLHF
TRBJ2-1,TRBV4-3,CASSRSPGGASHNEQFF
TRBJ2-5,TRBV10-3,CAISESAGGQETQYF
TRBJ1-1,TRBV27,CASSLGPGTGGGNTEAFF
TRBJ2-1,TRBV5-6,CASSLDGGGYSYNEQFF
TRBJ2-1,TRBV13,CASSLARVGEQFF
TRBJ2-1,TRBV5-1,CASLEASGGLYNEQFF
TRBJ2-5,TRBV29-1,CSVEESLGAQYF
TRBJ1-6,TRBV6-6,CASRTPGNSPLHF
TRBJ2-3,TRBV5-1,CASSLENSHTDTQYF
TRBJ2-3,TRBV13,CASSLKTSGDADTQYF
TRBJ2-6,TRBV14,CASSRQGAGANVLTF
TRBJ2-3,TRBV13,CASSPRGSGGTDTQYF
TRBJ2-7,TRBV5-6,CASSLGDGNLYEQYF
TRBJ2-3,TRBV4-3,CASSQVVGGAAGTDTQYF
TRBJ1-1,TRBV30,CAWSQANTEAFF
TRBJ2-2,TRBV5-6,CASSRDSNTGELFF
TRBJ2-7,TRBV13,CASSLERFPYEQYF
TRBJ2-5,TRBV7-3,CASSSRQQETQYF
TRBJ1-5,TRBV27,CASSLRDSNQPQHF
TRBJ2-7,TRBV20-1,CSADEQYF
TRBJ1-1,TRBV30,CAWSVGGDTEAFF
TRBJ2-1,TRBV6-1,CASSPLRTGLNEQFF